The present TCR beta chain was sequenced within a study of blood T cell repertoires in COVID-19. J gave up 2 bases and V 1 base, and 10 bases lay outside the gene matches. The CDR3 has 17 residues. Germline V gene lookup returns CDR1 PRHDT and CDR2 FYEKMQ (reference sequence). This clone came up once. Measured with immunoSEQ multiplex PCR; TCRdb has only the in-frame clones, and not every one. The sample comprises a few hundred thousand clones, 88% of which are singletons, and roughly 12% rests with the top ten. The V call is TRBV13, the J call TRBJ1-2; 7 bases agree with TRBD1. This clonotype was sampled from a woman aged 45 to 65 with COVID-19, enrolled during active disease. Material for sequencing was peripheral blood. CDR3 nucleotide sequence: TGTGCCAGCAGCTTAGTACGACAGGGTAGGAAAAACTATGGCTACACCTTC. Translation gives CASSLVRQGRKNYGYTF.